This paragraph reports one T cell receptor beta chain. Antigen unknown. This specimen belongs to a study of OX40 agonist ivuxolimab in advanced cancers. Study-wide context: There were three patients with partial responses, one having hepatocellular carcinoma and two cutaneous melanoma. Study-wide findings and caveats: Among the lowest peripheral clonal expansion occurred in 0.1-3.0 mg/kg partial responders. Dosing at 0.1 to 3.0 mg/kg was accompanied by clonal expansion of CD4+ and CD8+ blood T cells by week 6.

CDR3 length: 14 amino acids. Germline V CDR1 and CDR2: MNHNS, SASEGT. With V trimmed by 6 bases and J by 4 bases, 6 bases remained unmatched. Profiling relied on immunoSEQ multiplex PCR, and the TCRdb table lists in-frame clones only, not all of them. Found here are 55,000 to 70,000 clones, about four fifths of them singletons; the top ten hold about 4.5%. The specimen was CD4+ or CD8+ T cells sorted from blood, collected in a trial of the OX40 agonist ivuxolimab. The sequence came from an adult with an advanced solid tumor such as melanoma, head and neck, liver or kidney cancer. The chain carries TRBV6-1 and TRBJ1-5, with 7 bases identical to TRBD1. The chain's CDR3 is CASSQGTANQPQHF. The CDR3 coding sequence is TGTGCCAGCAGCCAAGGGACAGCAAATCAGCCCCAGCATTTT.